Shown below are 14 T cell receptor beta chains from a single sample sequenced in a study of cytotoxic CD8 clonotypes in ibrutinib-treated CLL. The method was immunoSEQ multiplex PCR; TCRdb's version includes in-frame clones alone and lacks a portion of them. Here the sample spans around 310,000 clones, just under 80% being singletons. Source: PBMCs, taken before ibrutinib treatment. The origin of the receptors is a human donor with chronic lymphocytic leukemia.

V usage is TRBV7-8 and J usage is TRBJ1-2, with TRBD1 as a possible D gene (6 bases). Trimming took off 5 bases at V and 4 bases at J, with 23 bases between the two ends. The CDR3 sequence is 17 residues long. Germline V CDR1 and CDR2: SGHVS, FQNEAQ. CDR3 loop: CASSPLGGAVGLYGYTF. As DNA, the CDR3 is TGTGCCAGCAGCCCCCTAGGGGGGGCGGTGGGGCTCTATGGCTACACCTTC. Full variable domain (outside the CDR3, taken from reference TRBV7-8 and TRBJ1-2): GAGVSQSPRYKVAKRGQDVALRCDPISGHVSLFWYQQALGQGPEFLTYFQNEAQLDKSGLPSDRFFAERPEGSVSTLKIQRTQQEDSAVYLCASSPLGGAVGLYGYTFGSGTRLTVV.

The CDR3 sequence: CASRSFGSGNTIYF. DNA for the CDR3: TGTGCCAGCCGATCGTTCGGCTCTGGAAACACCATATATTTT. V gene TRBV6-5 combines with J gene TRBJ1-3; D ambiguous. Germline CDR1 reads MNHEY; CDR2 reads SVGAGI. The length of the CDR3 is 14 residues. Trimming shortened V by 8 bases and J by 0 bases, and 11 bases separated the two germline ends.

This chain joins TRBV7-9 and TRBJ2-7; the D is unclear. Per the germline V gene, CDR1 is SEHNR and CDR2 is FQNEAQ (reference sequence). This CDR3 spans 15 amino acids. Deletions cut 5 bases from V and 5 bases from J, with 19 bases between. The CDR3 reads CASSNPAGAQHEQYF. CDR3 sequence (DNA): TGTGCCAGCAGCAACCCGGCAGGCGCTCAACACGAGCAGTACTTC.

A note on this clone: This same CDR3 is encoded by further DNA sequences in the sample. This sequence joins TRBV4-1 and TRBJ2-3, with D possibly being TRBD1 (5 bases). Germline V gene sequence: CDR1 MGHRA, CDR2 YSYEKL. This CDR3 spans 15 amino acids. V was trimmed by 6 bases and J by 2 bases, leaving 15 bases between them. The CDR3 DNA reads as TGCGCCAGCAGGAGCAGACAGTGGCCCACAGATACGCAGTATTTT. Its protein product is CASRSRQWPTDTQYF.

The chain is built from TRBV25-1 and TRBJ1-2, with D tentatively TRBD1 (6 bases). In germline, CDR1 is MGHDK, CDR2 SYGVNS. The CDR3 runs 13 residues. V lost 8 bases, J lost 1 base, and 11 bases lay in between. The CDR3 nucleotides are TGTGCCAGCCAGGACAGACTTAACTATGGCTACACCTTC. It translates to CASQDRLNYGYTF.

J is TRBJ1-5 and V is TRBV5-8; D perhaps matches TRBD1 (5 bases). From germline, CDR1 is SGHTS and CDR2 YDEGEE. V was trimmed by 4 bases and J by 7 bases, leaving 18 bases between them. The CDR3 loop spans 15 amino acids. CDR3 amino acids: CASSPSWVGVQPQHF. Here the CDR3 DNA reads TGTGCCAGCAGCCCATCGTGGGTAGGGGTACAGCCCCAGCATTTT.

The count of this clone is one. The chain carries TRBV11-2 and TRBJ2-1, with 9 bases lining up with TRBD1. CDR3 size: 13 residues. CDR1 and CDR2 from the germline V gene are SGHAT and FQNNGV. Trimming cost V 5 bases and J 15 bases; bases outside gene matches: 11. CDR3 loop: CASSANLQGALFF. CDR3 DNA: TGTGCCAGCAGCGCCAACCTACAGGGGGCACTGTTCTTC.

This chain's CDR3 is CASSQVNGRAENEQFF. The CDR3 DNA follows: TGCGCCAGCAGCCAAGTTAACGGGAGGGCCGAAAATGAGCAGTTCTTC. V is TRBV4-1 and J is TRBJ2-1, with 8 bases identical to TRBD2. The J segment lost 7 bases and the V segment lost 1 base, leaving 9 bases of the junction unmatched. This CDR3 has 16 amino acids. Germline V CDR1 and CDR2: MGHRA, YSYEKL.

V gene TRBV2 combines with J gene TRBJ2-7, with D perhaps assigned TRBD1 or TRBD2 (5 bases each). Germline CDR1 and CDR2: SNHLY and FYNNEI. The CDR3 loop spans 14 amino acids. V lost 0 bases and J lost 4, with 10 bases in between. CDR3 bases: TGTGCCAGCAGTGAAGCCGGGACCCCATACGAGCAGTACTTC. Residues: CASSEAGTPYEQYF.

The chain joins TRBV7-8 to TRBJ2-5, with 12 nucleotides matching TRBD2. This CDR3 has 16 amino acids. After removal of 5 bases from V and 4 bases from J, the junction contained 8 bases not matched to a gene. The V gene's germline CDR1 is SGHVS and CDR2 FQNEAQ. The CDR3 bases are TGTGCCAGCAGCCGACTAGCGGGAGACTCGCCAGAGACCCAGTACTTC. This encodes CASSRLAGDSPETQYF.

This clone was picked up a small number of times. The chain has TRBV9 and TRBJ2-1; the D gene could be TRBD1 or TRBD2 (5 bases each). V lost 3 bases and J lost 2, with 12 bases in between. CDR3 length: 15 residues. Germline V gives CDR1 SGDLS, CDR2 YYNGEE. CDR3 amino acids: CASSARDGPYNEQFF. CDR3 sequence (DNA): TGTGCCAGCAGCGCCCGGGACGGACCCTACAATGAGCAGTTCTTC.

V is TRBV5-1 and J is TRBJ2-2; TRBD1 is a possible D gene (6 bases). The CDR3 length is 15 residues. CDR1 and CDR2 (germline): SGHRS, YFSETQ. Between the trimmed V and J ends, which lost 7 bases and 0 bases, there was a span of 13 bases. This CDR3 reads CASVPGHPNTGELFF. The CDR3 region has the DNA TGCGCCAGCGTCCCGGGACATCCGAACACCGGGGAGCTGTTTTTT.

The rearrangement links TRBV9 to TRBJ2-1; 9 nucleotides match TRBD1. CDR1 is SGDLS, CDR2 YYNGEE, per germline. The J segment lost 8 bases and the V segment lost 5 bases, leaving 8 bases of the junction unmatched. The CDR3 is 14 amino acids. CDR3 DNA sequence: TGTGCCAGCAGAACCGGGACAGGGTGGGATGAGCAGTTCTTC. Translating it yields CASRTGTGWDEQFF.

The chain is built from TRBV6-6 and TRBJ2-3; possibly TRBD1 for D (6 bases). The CDR3 has 14 amino acids. Trimming removed 6 bases from V and 2 bases from J, with 12 bases in between. Germline CDR1 is MNHNY and CDR2 is SVGAGI (reference sequence). The CDR3 bases are TGTGCCAGCAGCCGGGACATCAACACAGATACGCAGTATTTT. Amino acid sequence: CASSRDINTDTQYF.